This is a list of T cell receptor beta chains from one sample in a study of blood T cells in healthy people across ages. TCRdb fed the 5' RACE reads into MiXCR, producing one record per CDR3 protein. This table holds 540,000 or so distinct CDR3 sequences, less than 25% found once. The sample also formed part of further work on T cells of mothers and their children.

Sample: blood. Receptor source: a boy younger than 18 in good health. CDR3s include the opening cysteine and the closing phenylalanine or tryptophan. D genes are given only for firm matches. Where a row states a size, it is once, few, many or the class of an expanded clone; other rows omit it.

>TRBV3-1|.|TRBD2|TRBJ2-3
CASSQDTSGGTQYF
TGTGCCAGCAGCCAAGATACGAGCGGGGGGACGCAGTATTTT
>TRBV4-1|.|.|TRBJ1-2
CASSQAARNYGYTF
TGCGCCAGCAGCCAAGCTGCCAGGAACTATGGCTACACCTTC
>TRBV7-2|.|TRBD2|TRBJ2-3
CASSQHIGGTSGTDTQYF
TGTGCCAGCAGCCAACATATAGGAGGAACTAGCGGTACAGATACGCAGTATTTT
>TRBV7-2|.|.|TRBJ1-2
CASNSRRDKRGGYTF
TGTGCCAGCAACTCCCGTAGGGACAAAAGAGGTGGCTACACCTTC
>TRBV20-1|once|TRBD2|TRBJ2-5
CSAENSGGETQYF
TGCAGTGCAGAGAATAGCGGGGGCGAGACCCAGTACTTC
>TRBV10-3|few|.|TRBJ2-1
CAISETGGNEQFF
TGTGCCATCAGTGAGACAGGCGGCAATGAGCAGTTCTTC
>TRBV4-1|.|.|TRBJ1-4
CASRPKGPTKGRSNEKLFF
TGCGCCAGCAGACCCAAGGGCCCCACTAAGGGACGGTCTAATGAAAAACTGTTTTTT
>TRBV20-1|.|.|TRBJ2-7
CSASLDEQYF
TGCAGTGCTAGTTTGGACGAGCAGTACTTC
>TRBV10-3|.|TRBD1|TRBJ2-2
CTIGKTGGTGELFF
TGTACCATCGGAAAGACAGGGGGTACCGGGGAGCTGTTTTTT
>TRBV28|few|.|TRBJ2-5
CASSSSGAEQETQYF
TGTGCCAGCAGTTCATCCGGGGCAGAGCAAGAGACCCAGTACTTC
>TRBV3-1|few|.|TRBJ1-1
CASSPMGGTEAFF
TGTGCCAGCAGCCCGATGGGAGGCACTGAAGCTTTCTTT
>TRBV9|few|.|TRBJ2-1
CASSVGGTENEQFF
TGTGCCAGCAGCGTAGGGGGGACGGAGAATGAGCAGTTCTTC
>TRBV20-1|.|.|TRBJ1-1
CSARDGSTNTEAFF
TGCAGTGCTAGAGATGGATCGACTAACACTGAAGCTTTCTTT
>TRBV4-1|many|.|TRBJ2-1
CASSQAGTYNNEQFF
TGCGCCAGCAGCCAAGCCGGGACGTATAACAATGAGCAGTTCTTC
>TRBV29-1|few|TRBD1|TRBJ1-2
CSVDGQGNYGYTF
TGCAGCGTGGACGGACAGGGGAACTATGGCTACACCTTC
>TRBV20-1|.|TRBD1|TRBJ1-6
CSARTIGQGNSPLHF
TGCAGTGCTAGAACCATTGGACAGGGAAATTCACCCCTCCACTTT
>TRBV6-2/TRBV6-3|few|.|TRBJ2-1
CASSYRGAASNEQFF
TGTGCCAGCAGTTACCGGGGGGCGGCCTCCAATGAGCAGTTCTTC
>TRBV12-3/TRBV12-4|.|.|TRBJ2-3
CASSLRRRSDTQYF
TGTGCCAGCAGTTTAAGGCGGAGGTCAGATACGCAGTATTTT
>TRBV20-1|few|TRBD2|TRBJ2-5
CSAEGTSAAETQYF
TGCAGTGCCGAAGGGACTAGCGCGGCAGAGACCCAGTACTTC